What follows are 7 T cell receptor beta chains derived from one specimen sequenced in a study of blood T cell repertoires in COVID-19. Generated by immunoSEQ multiplex PCR, the TCRdb table keeps only in-frame clones and is missing some. The sample holds 300,000 or so clones, just over 85% seen once. The source material was PBMCs or T cells enriched from blood (not recorded which). The receptors here all came from a woman in her forties with acute COVID-19.

The CDR3, as DNA: TGCAGCGTTGGACAGGGTGCGAACGAGCAGTACTTC. The encoded protein is CSVGQGANEQYF. The rearrangement uses TRBV29-1 and TRBJ2-7; 7 positions agree with TRBD1. Germline CDR1 and CDR2: SQVTM and ANQGSEA. The CDR3 spans 12 residues. V shed 4 bases, J shed 5 bases, and the junction held 5 bases outside the gene matches.

CDR3: CASSWRARDSPLHF. The CDR3 DNA follows: TGTGCCAGCAGCTGGCGGGCCCGGGATTCACCCCTCCACTTT. The chain recombines TRBV5-4 with TRBJ1-6; D not resolved. The CDR3 length is 14 residues. CDR1 is SGHNT, CDR2 YYREEE, per germline (reference sequence). The V end was cut by 3 bases, the J end by 8 bases, with 12 bases between.

The chain links TRBV7-8 to TRBJ1-6; D remains ambiguous. Germline CDR1 SGHVS, CDR2 FQNEAQ. V lost 5 bases and J 0 bases, leaving 17 bases between the germline ends. CDR3 length: 18 amino acids. CDR3 amino acids: CASSRMRGSSSYNSPLHF. CDR3 nucleotide sequence: TGTGCCAGCAGCCGGATGAGAGGCAGCAGCTCCTATAATTCACCCCTCCACTTT.

The chain has TRBV27 and TRBJ1-1; TRBD1 matches 7 bases. The trim removed 4 bases at V and 3 bases at J, leaving 29 bases unmatched. The CDR3 is made up of 22 amino acids. In germline, CDR1 is MNHEY, CDR2 SMNVEV (reference sequence). CDR3 loop: CASSSASNKPRQGKVVDTEAFF. The CDR3 region has the DNA TGTGCCAGCAGTTCCGCTAGCAACAAGCCGCGACAGGGCAAAGTGGTGGACACTGAAGCTTTCTTT.

The V call is TRBV7-2, the J call TRBJ2-2, with a weak D call TRBD2 (5 bases). The CDR3 has 17 residues. Germline V gene data show CDR1 as SGHTA and CDR2 as FQGNSA. The ends were cut back, 2 bases at V and 4 bases at J, with 17 bases in the middle. CDR3 coding DNA: TGTGCCAGCAGCTTACTCAGGCTGGGGAGCGCCACCGGGGAGCTGTTTTTT. It yields the protein CASSLLRLGSATGELFF.

V usage is TRBV6-2 or TRBV6-3 and J usage is TRBJ2-7, with 10 bases identical to TRBD1. Losses at the gene ends were 6 bases for V and 6 bases for J; bases not matched to a gene: 11. The germline V gene encodes CDR1 MNHEY and CDR2 SVGEGT. This CDR3 contains 15 residues. CDR3 protein: CASSQPGQGFGEQYF. Written as DNA, the CDR3 is TGTGCCAGCAGCCAACCGGGACAGGGGTTTGGCGAGCAGTACTTC.

The chain employs TRBV3-1 (or the pseudogene TRBV3-2) and TRBJ1-1; 7 positions match TRBD1. Germline V gives CDR1 LGHDT, CDR2 YNNKEL (reference sequence). The CDR3 length is 15 residues. With V trimmed by 3 bases and J by 1 base, 5 bases remained unmatched. CDR3 in DNA: TGTGCCAGCAGCCAGACAGGGTTGGGGAACACTGAAGCTTTCTTT. Translated, it gives CASSQTGLGNTEAFF.